Following are 20 T cell receptor beta chains from one sample sequenced in a study of shared clonotypes between healthy human individuals. Clones were read by immunoSEQ multiplex PCR, and TCRdb kept only the in-frame ones, dropping some. The sample lists more than 550,000 clones; 90% were seen once. The sample consisted of memory CD8+ T cells from PBMCs. Subset in this sample: CD45RO+ cells pooled with CCR7-negative TemRA cells. These receptors all come from a man between 18 and 35 years old in good health. Some clones in this sample may be carry-over from other donors' samples.

The chain is built from TRBV27 and TRBJ2-3; 7 positions agree with TRBD2. Trimming took 4 bases from V and 3 from J; bases not matched to a gene: 4. The germline CDR1 and CDR2 sequences are MNHEY and SMNVEV (reference sequence). This CDR3 has 14 amino acids. CDR3 protein: CASSSPLATDTQYF. In DNA form, the CDR3 reads TGTGCCAGCAGTTCACCACTAGCGACAGATACGCAGTATTTT.

This clone has only a few counts. The chain recombines TRBV13 with TRBJ2-3, with TRBD2 matching over 14 bases. CDR3 size: 21 residues. The germline CDR1 and CDR2 sequences are PRHDT and FYEKMQ (reference sequence). The ends lost 5 bases at V and 1 base at J; junction bases unmatched: 17. This chain's CDR3 is CASSPWGEGLAGGVGTDTQYF. CDR3 coding DNA: TGTGCCAGCAGCCCATGGGGGGAAGGACTAGCGGGAGGAGTGGGCACAGATACGCAGTATTTT.

The CDR3 loop reads CASGTVPNEQFF. The CDR3 nucleotides read TGTGCCAGTGGGACAGTACCGAATGAGCAGTTCTTC. The chain employs TRBV19 and TRBJ2-1; 7 bases agree with TRBD1. The CDR3 is made up of 12 amino acids. J gave up 7 bases and V 8 bases, and 5 bases lay outside the gene matches. From germline, CDR1 is LNHDA and CDR2 SQIVND (reference sequence).

This chain connects TRBV2 to TRBJ2-7; TRBD2 matches at 10 bases. The V gene's germline CDR1 is SNHLY and CDR2 FYNNEI. The CDR3 has 20 residues. Trimming took 5 bases from V and 0 from J; bases not matched to a gene: 19. The CDR3 reads CASSRLTSGRDNKLSYEQYF. CDR3 coding DNA: TGTGCCAGCAGTAGGCTGACTAGCGGGCGCGATAACAAGCTCTCCTACGAGCAGTACTTC.

V is TRBV27 and J is TRBJ2-1, with D maybe TRBD1 (6 bases). CDR1 MNHEY and CDR2 SMNVEV come from the germline V gene (reference sequence). With 2 bases removed from V and 0 bases from J, the gap between germline ends came to 8 bases. The CDR3 totals 15 residues. CDR3 coding DNA: TGTGCCAGCAGTTTAGGGGGCGTCTCCTACAATGAGCAGTTCTTC. This sequence encodes CASSLGGVSYNEQFF.

This clone was found once. The genes are TRBV19 and TRBJ2-7; maybe TRBD2 (6 bases). V was clipped by 8 bases and J by 3 bases, with 14 bases between them. From germline, CDR1 is LNHDA and CDR2 SQIVND (reference sequence). The CDR3 runs 13 residues. The DNA of the CDR3 is TGTGCCAGTGCCCGGGGGATGTACTACGAGCAGTACTTC. This codes for CASARGMYYEQYF.

The V call is TRBV6-5, the J call TRBJ2-5, with D tentatively TRBD1 (5 bases). The CDR3 is 14 amino acids. The V end was cut by 6 bases, the J end by 2 bases, with 13 bases between. Germline lookup yields CDR1 MNHEY and CDR2 SVGAGI. The CDR3 region is CASSQTEFQETQYF. The DNA of the CDR3 is TGTGCCAGCAGCCAGACAGAATTTCAAGAGACCCAGTACTTC.

About this clone itself: The same CDR3 arises from other DNA sequences in this sample as well. The CDR3 loop reads CASSSPGGVNTGELFF. For the CDR3, the DNA is TGTGCCAGCAGCTCCCCCGGGGGTGTGAACACCGGGGAGCTGTTTTTT. This chain joins TRBV7-9 and TRBJ2-2, with D possibly TRBD2 on 6 matching bases. The CDR3 runs 16 residues. V lost 4 bases to trimming and J lost 1 base, with 13 bases between them. Germline-derived CDR1 and CDR2 are SEHNR and FQNEAQ (reference sequence).

V usage is TRBV7-9 and J usage is TRBJ2-7; D is uncertain. Trimming stripped 2 bases from V and 5 bases from J, with 10 bases between. This CDR3 contains 13 residues. CDR1 is SEHNR, CDR2 FQNEAQ, per germline (reference sequence). The CDR3 loop reads CASSLLVGHEQYF. The CDR3 nucleotides are TGTGCCAGCAGCTTATTGGTAGGGCACGAGCAGTACTTC. Using reference TRBV7-9 and TRBJ2-7 for the parts outside the CDR3, the full variable domain is DTGVSQNPRHKITKRGQNVTFRCDPISEHNRLYWYRQTLGQGPEFLTYFQNEAQLEKSRLLSDRFSAERPKGSFSTLEIQRTEQGDSAMYLCASSLLVGHEQYFGPGTRLTVT.

V is TRBV29-1 and J is TRBJ1-1; D perhaps matches TRBD1 (6 bases). CDR1 is SQVTM, CDR2 ANQGSEA, per germline. The V end lost 0 bases, the J end lost 5 bases, and 13 bases lay between the germline ends. The CDR3 has 14 amino acids. As DNA, the CDR3 is TGCAGCGTTGAAGATCTGGGGGCTGGGACTGAAGCTTTCTTT. This gives the protein CSVEDLGAGTEAFF.

The chain couples TRBV7-9 to TRBJ2-7; D may be TRBD1 (6 bases). The V gene's germline CDR1 is SEHNR and CDR2 FQNEAQ (reference sequence). V was clipped by 1 base and J by 3 bases, with 13 bases between them. The CDR3 loop spans 15 amino acids. The CDR3: CASSLDSQGYYEQYF. Written as DNA, the CDR3 is TGTGCCAGCAGCTTAGATTCACAGGGCTACTACGAGCAGTACTTC.

The chain links TRBV28 to TRBJ1-2; D is undetermined. V was trimmed by 3 bases and J by 5 bases, leaving 22 bases between them. Looked up from germline, CDR1 is MDHEN and CDR2 is SYDVKM. The CDR3 is made up of 17 amino acids. The CDR3 sequence is CASSFRRRSRPPYGYTF. The CDR3 DNA reads TGTGCCAGCAGTTTTCGTCGGAGGTCCAGGCCCCCTTATGGCTACACCTTC.

The V call is TRBV5-1, the J call TRBJ2-3; the D gene is possibly TRBD1 (6 bases). Germline-derived CDR1 and CDR2 are SGHRS and YFSETQ. The V end lost 0 bases, the J end lost 4 bases, and 12 bases lay between the germline ends. There are 15 residues in the CDR3. Written as DNA, the CDR3 is TGCGCCAGCAGCTTGGCCACAGGGTGGGCAGATACGCAGTATTTT. Encoded protein: CASSLATGWADTQYF.

This clone was detected once. This chain uses TRBV9 with TRBJ1-4, with D unclear. V was clipped by 1 base and J by 7 bases, with 11 bases between them. From germline, CDR1 is SGDLS and CDR2 YYNGEE. This CDR3 has 14 residues. This CDR3 reads CASSVRPAGEKLFF. In DNA, the CDR3 is TGTGCCAGCAGCGTAAGACCGGCAGGTGAAAAACTGTTTTTT.

J is TRBJ2-5 and V is TRBV25-1; 8 bases are a match to TRBD2. This CDR3 comprises 12 residues. Germline lookup yields CDR1 MGHDK and CDR2 SYGVNS. The ends lost 10 bases at V and 4 bases at J; junction bases unmatched: 5. The CDR3 protein is CAIGLAGETQYF. DNA for the CDR3: TGTGCCATCGGCCTAGCGGGAGAGACCCAGTACTTC.

V and J are TRBV11-3 and TRBJ1-5; the D gene is possibly TRBD1 (6 bases). Germline assignment: CDR1 SGHNT and CDR2 YENEEA. The CDR3 extends over 16 amino acids. Trimming left V 3 bases short and J 3 bases short, with 15 bases between. CDR3 sequence (DNA): TGTGCCAGCAGCTTCGGGGGGCGCCGGGACAATCAGCCCCAGCATTTT. Translating it yields CASSFGGRRDNQPQHF.

This sequence joins TRBV2 and TRBJ2-2; 10 nucleotides align to TRBD2. CDR3 size: 16 residues. Germline-derived CDR1 and CDR2 are SNHLY and FYNNEI. V lost 4 bases, J lost 3 bases, and 5 bases stayed unmatched. The CDR3 nucleotides are TGTGCCAGCAGTGTTCCACTAGCGGGATACACCGGGGAGCTGTTTTTT. As protein: CASSVPLAGYTGELFF.

The rearrangement links TRBV15 to TRBJ2-7; the D is unclear. This CDR3 spans 13 amino acids. Trimming pared 8 bases from V and 7 bases from J, leaving 18 bases between. The germline CDR1 and CDR2 sequences are LNHNV and YYDKDF (reference sequence). CDR3 sequence reads: CATYDPSLREQYF. Here the CDR3 DNA reads TGTGCCACCTACGATCCGTCTTTACGAGAGCAGTACTTC.

The chain recombines TRBV6-1 with TRBJ2-4; D not certain. Trimming shortened V by 4 bases and J by 0 bases, and 13 bases separated the two germline ends. The CDR3 length is 16 residues. In germline, CDR1 is MNHNS, CDR2 SASEGT. CDR3 protein: CASSGRLLLAKNIQYF. CDR3 DNA: TGTGCCAGCAGTGGCAGGCTCCTATTAGCCAAAAACATTCAGTACTTC.

This sequence joins TRBV4-2 and TRBJ1-2, with D perhaps matching TRBD1 (5 bases). The germline V gene encodes CDR1 LGHNA and CDR2 YNFKEQ. The CDR3 consists of 17 residues. The V end lost 5 bases, the J end lost 3 bases, and 22 bases lay between the germline ends. The CDR3 reads CASSAQPPGRQDYGYTF. The CDR3 nucleotides read TGTGCCAGCAGCGCCCAACCCCCGGGACGCCAGGACTATGGCTACACCTTC.